The rows below give T cell receptor beta chains drawn from one sample of a study of CD8 T cells in ankylosing spondylitis. MiXCR was run by TCRdb on the 5' RACE reads, yielding one entry per CDR3 protein. The table includes over 95,000 distinct CDR3 sequences, roughly 8.3% detected once. Sequencing input: blood, either unsorted or a sorted T cell fraction (not recorded which). Every receptor here comes from a male donor with ankylosing spondylitis or in good health (not recorded which). The CDR3 runs from the conserved cysteine through the conserved F or W. A D gene is named only where the DNA matches it firmly. Clone size is given for some rows only: seen once, a few or many times, or a class if the clone is expanded.

v_gene	j_gene	abundance	d_gene	CDR3nt	CDR3aa
TRBV7-9	TRBJ2-4	few	.	TGTGCCAGCAGCTTAGTATCGCGGGACATTCAGTACTTC	CASSLVSRDIQYF
TRBV11-1	TRBJ2-2	many	.	TGTGCCAGCAGCTTAATCGAAGCTCGGGGCGCGGATCGAACCGGGGAGCTGTTTTTT	CASSLIEARGADRTGELFF
TRBV11-2	TRBJ2-1	many	.	TGTGCCAGCAGCTCCCGGGACTTACTCAATGAGCAGTTCTTC	CASSSRDLLNEQFF
TRBV5-1	TRBJ2-7	many	TRBD1	TGCGCCAGCAGCTACGCCATCCCGGGACAGGGATCCTACGAGCAGTACTTC	CASSYAIPGQGSYEQYF
TRBV20-1	TRBJ2-4	many	.	TGCAGTGCTAGACCCCCCCGGACAGCCAAAAACATTCAGTACTTC	CSARPPRTAKNIQYF
TRBV4-3	TRBJ2-3	.	TRBD1	TGCGCCAGCAGCCAAGTTTTAAGGGGGCAGGGTCTGGCAGATACGCAGTATTTT	CASSQVLRGQGLADTQYF
TRBV4-1	TRBJ1-2	.	.	TGCGCCAGCAGCCAAGTTTCGGCAGGGGATAACTATGGCTACACCTTC	CASSQVSAGDNYGYTF
TRBV12-3/TRBV12-4	TRBJ1-1	many	.	TGTGCCAGCAGTTTGATGATTTACACTGAAGCTTTCTTT	CASSLMIYTEAFF
TRBV12-5	TRBJ1-3	many	.	TGTGCTAGTGGCCCCCTTGGCCTCGGTGCTGGAAACACCATATATTTT	CASGPLGLGAGNTIYF
TRBV6-2/TRBV6-3	TRBJ1-2	few	.	TGTGCCAGCAGTTCCGGGACACACTATGGCTACACCTTC	CASSSGTHYGYTF
TRBV5-6	TRBJ2-4	many	.	TGTGCCAGCAGCTTGTCCGGCCTTTGGGCCCCTGTTTTGTACTTC	CASSLSGLWAPVLYF
TRBV14	TRBJ2-1	many	TRBD2	TGTGCCAGCAGCCAGGGGACTAGCGGGCAGTTCTTC	CASSQGTSGQFF
TRBV7-2	TRBJ2-4	many	TRBD1	TGTGCCAGCAGCCCCCCGGGACAGAAAAACATTCAGTACTTC	CASSPPGQKNIQYF
TRBV19	TRBJ2-1	many	.	TGTGCCAGTAGTGAACTAGAGTACAATGAGCAGTTCTTC	CASSELEYNEQFF
TRBV7-2	TRBJ2-5	many	.	TGTGCCAGCAGCTTAGTCTCCCCTCAAGAGACCCAGTACTTC	CASSLVSPQETQYF
TRBV19	TRBJ2-1	many	.	TGTGCCAGTAGTCCGAGGGAGGCGTACAATGAGCAGTTCTTC	CASSPREAYNEQFF
TRBV20-1	TRBJ2-3	many	TRBD2	TGCAGTGCTAGCCCATTAGGACTAGCTGGCACAGATACGCAGTATTTT	CSASPLGLAGTDTQYF
TRBV7-6	TRBJ2-1	many	.	TGTGCCAGCAGCCTCACTTGGGACTCGAGCTCCTACAATGAGCAGTTCTTC	CASSLTWDSSSYNEQFF
TRBV6-2/TRBV6-3	TRBJ1-2	many	.	TGTTTTACCGGCGGTCCCAACTATGGCTACACCTTC	CFTGGPNYGYTF
TRBV4-2	TRBJ2-1	many	.	TGTGCCAGCAGCCAAGATGGCCCGAATCCCTACAATGAGCAGTTCTTC	CASSQDGPNPYNEQFF
TRBV7-2	TRBJ1-4	many	TRBD1	TGTGCCAGCAGCTTAGCCCCACCGGGACAGGGATGGGAAAAACTGTTTTTT	CASSLAPPGQGWEKLFF
TRBV20-1	TRBJ1-6	many	.	TGCAGTGCTAGAGTGAACTTTAATTCACCCCTCCACTTT	CSARVNFNSPLHF
TRBV20-1	TRBJ2-1	many	.	TGCAGTGCTACCGGGCCCACCGCCTACAATGAGCAGTTCTTC	CSATGPTAYNEQFF
TRBV15	TRBJ2-5	many	TRBD1	TGTGCCATTAACAGGGGGCTCGGGGAGACCCAGTACTTC	CAINRGLGETQYF
TRBV6-4	TRBJ2-4	many	.	TGTGCCAGCGGAACTTGGCAGGGGCTTTCTTCTCTAGCCAAAAACATTCAGTACTTC	CASGTWQGLSSLAKNIQYF
TRBV25-1	TRBJ2-2	many	.	TGTGCCAGCAGTGAATGGACAGGGAGGGACACCGGGGGGCTGTTTTTT	CASSEWTGRDTGGLFF
TRBV12-3/TRBV12-4	TRBJ2-7	many	TRBD2	TGTGCCAGCAGTTTAGAGTCTAGCGGGAGGCCCTACGAGCAGTACTTC	CASSLESSGRPYEQYF
TRBV7-6	TRBJ1-2	many	.	TGTGCCAGCAGCCAGGGTACGATCTATGGCTACACCTTC	CASSQGTIYGYTF
TRBV7-2	TRBJ2-1	many	TRBD2	TGTGCCAGCAGCCGCAGACTAGCGGGATACTACAATGAGCAGTTCTTC	CASSRRLAGYYNEQFF
TRBV5-1	TRBJ1-1	many	.	TGCGCCAGCAGCTTCGGGGAAATTCGGTTCTTT	CASSFGEIRFF
TRBV7-2	TRBJ2-5	many	.	TGTGCCAGCAGCTACCAACCGGGACTTCAAGAGACCCAGTACTTC	CASSYQPGLQETQYF
TRBV7-2	TRBJ2-5	many	TRBD1	TGTGCCAGCAGCTTGAGCCTACAGGGGCAAGAGACCCAGTACTTC	CASSLSLQGQETQYF
TRBV29-1	TRBJ2-2	many	.	TGCAGCGTTCCAAAAACAGTGGACACCGGGGAGCTGTTTTTT	CSVPKTVDTGELFF
TRBV11-2	TRBJ2-3	.	.	TGTGCCAGCAGCCTACTGGACGGAACAGATACGCAGTATTTT	CASSLLDGTDTQYF
TRBV20-1	TRBJ2-3	many	.	TGCAGTGCTGGAGGGGTGGGGGCTTTGGTGGATACGCAGTATTTT	CSAGGVGALVDTQYF
TRBV5-5	TRBJ1-2	.	.	TGTGCCAGCAGCTTGCTCGCAGCGATTATTTATGGCTACACCTTC	CASSLLAAIIYGYTF
TRBV7-9	TRBJ1-5	few	.	TGTGCCAGCAGCAGGATCAATCAGCCCCAGCATTTT	CASSRINQPQHF
TRBV29-1	TRBJ1-2	many	.	TGCAGCGTTGAAGATCTAGTTAACTATGGCTACACCTTC	CSVEDLVNYGYTF
TRBV9	TRBJ2-3	many	.	TGTGCCAGCAGCGTAGGAAGCGATACGCAGTATTTT	CASSVGSDTQYF
TRBV6-5	TRBJ1-6	.	.	TGTGCCAGCAGTTACGCTTGGGGGGATTCACCCCTCCACTTT	CASSYAWGDSPLHF
TRBV7-9	TRBJ1-3	many	.	TGTGCCAGCTCTGAGCAGGGTTTCTCTGGAAACACCATATATTTT	CASSEQGFSGNTIYF
TRBV7-8	TRBJ2-2	many	TRBD1	TGTGCCAGCAGCCCGTTGACAGGGGAAAACACCGGGGAGCTGTTTTTT	CASSPLTGENTGELFF
TRBV6-2/TRBV6-3	TRBJ2-3	few	.	TGTGCCAGCAGTTACTCCCAACCGGGGGGCCTCACAGATACGCAGTATTTT	CASSYSQPGGLTDTQYF
TRBV12-3/TRBV12-4	TRBJ2-7	many	.	TGTGCCAGCAGTTTAGAAGATCCCTACGAGCAGTACTTC	CASSLEDPYEQYF
TRBV18	TRBJ1-2	few	.	TGTGCCAGCTCACCAGCTCGGGGCTTCGACCACTATGGCTACACCTTC	CASSPARGFDHYGYTF
TRBV20-1	TRBJ2-5	many	TRBD1	TGCAGTGCTGGGGACAGAAGCCAAGAGACCCAGTACTTC	CSAGDRSQETQYF
TRBV12-3/TRBV12-4	TRBJ1-3	many	.	TGTGCCAGCAGCAGGGGAAACTCTGGAAACACCATATATTTT	CASSRGNSGNTIYF
TRBV5-1	TRBJ2-1	many	TRBD2	TGCGCCAGCAGCTTGGCCGGCGGGAGACACAATGAGCAGTTCTTC	CASSLAGGRHNEQFF
TRBV5-1	TRBJ2-2	many	TRBD2	TGCGCCAGCGGGGAGGGTACGAACACCGGGGAGCTGTTTTTT	CASGEGTNTGELFF
TRBV4-3	TRBJ2-3	many	TRBD1	TGCGCCAGCAGCCGAGCACCGGGACAGGGAACAGATACGCAGTATTTT	CASSRAPGQGTDTQYF
TRBV4-3	TRBJ1-2	many	.	TGCGCCAGCAGCCAAGATCGCGCTGTATTCTATGGCTACACCTTC	CASSQDRAVFYGYTF
TRBV6-4	TRBJ1-5	.	.	TGTGCCAGCTGTTTCGTAGGGGGGGGGAAGGGCCTCAGCAATCAGCCCCAGCATTTT	CASCFVGGGKGLSNQPQHF
TRBV12-3/TRBV12-4	TRBJ2-5	many	.	TGTGCCAGCAGTTTCCGGGGACTCCAAGAGACCCAGTACTTC	CASSFRGLQETQYF
TRBV5-1	TRBJ2-1	many	.	TGCGCCAGCAGCTTGACTCTCAGCGAGAGCCTCAATGAGCAGTTCTTC	CASSLTLSESLNEQFF